A selection of T cell receptor beta chains follows, all from one sample in a study of cytomegalovirus exposure and HLA in healthy donors. Here immunoSEQ multiplex PCR was the method, and the copy in TCRdb shows in-frame clones only, minus some. The sample has roughly 80,000 clones, about 92% seen once. The specimen was PBMCs. The receptor set was obtained from a man in his late teens or twenties in good health and CMV-seronegative. Both conserved end residues are part of each CDR3. A D gene is named only where the DNA matches it firmly. Size is omitted from some rows. Given values are once, few, many or a class for expanded clones.

v_call	j_call	d_call	clone_size	cdr3_nt	cdr3_aa
TRBV18	TRBJ1-1	TRBD1	-	TGTGCCAGCTCTTTGGGACAGGTTAACACTGAAGCTTTCTTT	CASSLGQVNTEAFF
TRBV30	TRBJ2-2	-	-	TGTGCCTGGAGTGTCTACACCGGGGAGCTGTTTTTT	CAWSVYTGELFF
TRBV15	TRBJ1-4	TRBD1	-	TGTGCCACCAGCTCGGACAGGGGAGGTGAAAAACTGTTTTTT	CATSSDRGGEKLFF
TRBV27	TRBJ2-1	-	-	TGTGCCAGCCATACCCAGGAAAAGTACAATGAGCAGTTCTTC	CASHTQEKYNEQFF
TRBV6-4	TRBJ2-3	TRBD2	-	TGTGCCAGCAGTGCTAGCGGGGGGGCCACAGATACGCAGTATTTT	CASSASGGATDTQYF
TRBV10-3	TRBJ1-5	TRBD1	-	TGTGCCACCGCCCCCGGGACAGGGGCTATAAATCAGCCCCAGCATTTT	CATAPGTGAINQPQHF
TRBV2	TRBJ1-2	-	-	TGTGCCAGCAGCCAGGGGAACTATGGCTACACCTTC	CASSQGNYGYTF
TRBV19	TRBJ2-2	-	-	TGTGCCAGTAGTGGCCCCCAGGGGACGAACACCGGGGAGCTGTTTTTT	CASSGPQGTNTGELFF
TRBV29-1	TRBJ1-1	TRBD1	few	TGCAGCGTTGAAGAATCTAGGCAGGGGGCCGAAGCTTTCTTT	CSVEESRQGAEAFF
TRBV13	TRBJ1-1	TRBD1	-	TGTGCCAGCAGCTTATCGGGGACAGCCTTTAGTAACACTGAAGCTTTCTTT	CASSLSGTAFSNTEAFF
TRBV9	TRBJ1-4	-	-	TGTGCCAGCAGCGCCGGGACAAGGGTTCAGAATGAAAAACTGTTTTTT	CASSAGTRVQNEKLFF
TRBV19	TRBJ2-7	-	-	TGTGCCAGTAGCCAGGTGAGCGGCGCCTACGAGCAGTACTTC	CASSQVSGAYEQYF
TRBV4-2	TRBJ2-7	TRBD1	once	TGTGCCAGCAGCCCATTCGTGCGACAGGGCTCCTACGAGCAGTACTTC	CASSPFVRQGSYEQYF
TRBV11-3	TRBJ1-1	TRBD1	-	TGTGCCAGCAGCTGGGGCGGGACAGCCGGGGATGTGTACACTGAAGCTTTCTTT	CASSWGGTAGDVYTEAFF
TRBV28	TRBJ1-2	-	-	TGTGCCAGCAGTTTATCGAGTTTGAGGGGCTACACCTTC	CASSLSSLRGYTF
TRBV28	TRBJ2-7	-	medium-sized	TGTGCCAGCAGTACCTCGGGACTTCAAGACTTC	CASSTSGLQDF
TRBV25-1	TRBJ2-7	TRBD1	-	TGTGCCAGCAGTGAAGCCGGGACAGGGGGCGACGAGCAGTACTTC	CASSEAGTGGDEQYF
TRBV27	TRBJ1-5	-	-	TGTGCCAGCAGTTTTGGAGGGAGTCAGCCCCAGCATTTT	CASSFGGSQPQHF
TRBV10-2	TRBJ1-1	-	-	TGCGCCAGCAGTGAAGTAGCTGGAGGGTGGGACACTGAAGCTTTCTTT	CASSEVAGGWDTEAFF
TRBV7-2	TRBJ1-3	-	-	TGTGCCAGCAGCTTGGGGCAGGGAGGAAACACCATATATTTT	CASSLGQGGNTIYF
TRBV29-1	TRBJ1-1	TRBD1	-	TGCAGCGTTGAGCCCTTACAGGGGGCGACTGAAGCTTTCTTT	CSVEPLQGATEAFF
TRBV5-1	TRBJ2-7	-	-	TGCGCCAGCAGCTCTACCGTAATGGGGGGGGCCCCTAGGGAGCAGTACTTC	CASSSTVMGGAPREQYF
TRBV10-3	TRBJ1-2	-	-	TGTGCCATCGGGGACCACGGGACTTTTCCCCTCTATGGCTACACCTTC	CAIGDHGTFPLYGYTF
TRBV9	TRBJ1-1	-	-	TGTGCCAGCAGCGTAGATGGGGGCCTCACTGAAGCTTTCTTT	CASSVDGGLTEAFF
TRBV7-9	TRBJ2-5	TRBD2	-	TGTGCCAGCACCAGGACTAGCCAAGAGACCCAGTACTTC	CASTRTSQETQYF
TRBV27	TRBJ2-1	-	-	TGTGCCAGCAGTTTTCCAGGGTATGAGCAGTTCTTC	CASSFPGYEQFF
TRBV30	TRBJ1-3	-	-	TGTGCCTGGACCCGACAGAGGCGCTCTGGAAACACCATATATTTT	CAWTRQRRSGNTIYF
TRBV4-1	TRBJ1-2	-	once	TGCGCCAGCAGCCAGGGTAGGACAGTCTATGGCTACACCTTC	CASSQGRTVYGYTF
TRBV11-1	TRBJ1-6	TRBD1	-	TGTGCCAGCAGCTTGTGGGACAGATATAATTCACCCCTCCACTTT	CASSLWDRYNSPLHF
TRBV19	TRBJ2-1	TRBD1	-	TGTGCCAGTAGCGGGGGACAGGGGCCCAATGAGCAGTTCTTC	CASSGGQGPNEQFF
TRBV5-6	TRBJ2-1	TRBD2	-	TGTGCCAGCAGCTCGCGGACTAGCCCCTACAATGAGCAGTTCTTC	CASSSRTSPYNEQFF
TRBV7-8	TRBJ2-5	-	-	TGTGCCAGCAGCTTGGTGCGGGATCAAGAGACCCAGTACTTC	CASSLVRDQETQYF
TRBV30	TRBJ1-2	-	-	TGTGCCTGGAGTTATGGGCCGAATGGCTACACCTTC	CAWSYGPNGYTF
TRBV7-6	TRBJ1-5	-	-	TGTGCCAGCAGCTTGACAGTAAATCAGCCCCAGCATTTT	CASSLTVNQPQHF
TRBV7-9	TRBJ2-7	TRBD1	few	TGTGCCAGCAGCCCGGGACAGGGACCCTACGAGCAGTACTTC	CASSPGQGPYEQYF
TRBV6-1	TRBJ1-2	-	-	TGTGCCAGCAGTGAAGGGGGAGGGGGTAACTATGGCTACACCTTC	CASSEGGGGNYGYTF
TRBV5-4	TRBJ2-3	-	once	TGTGCCAGCAGCCGAGGGGGTTTTGGGTACGATACGCAGTATTTT	CASSRGGFGYDTQYF
TRBV6-4	TRBJ1-5	-	-	TGTGCCAGCAGTGACTCTGACGGACGGGGGAATCAGCCCCAGCATTTT	CASSDSDGRGNQPQHF
TRBV28	TRBJ2-4	-	-	TGTGCCAGCAGTTCCGCAGGGTTAGCCAAAAACATTCAGTACTTC	CASSSAGLAKNIQYF
TRBV28	TRBJ1-6	TRBD1	once	TGTGCCGAGGGACAGGGGGGTAATTCACCCCTCCACTTT	CAEGQGGNSPLHF
TRBV18	TRBJ2-1	-	-	TGTGCCAGCTCATCCCCCGGGGGTCTTGCCTCCTACAATGAGCAGTTCTTC	CASSSPGGLASYNEQFF
TRBV7-2	TRBJ2-5	TRBD2	once	TGTGCCAGCACCTCTAGCGGTCCCCCGGGGAAGACCCAGTACTTC	CASTSSGPPGKTQYF
TRBV7-8	TRBJ2-7	TRBD1	-	TGTGCCAGCAGCCCGAACAGGGACAGGCCCTACGAGCAGTACTTC	CASSPNRDRPYEQYF
TRBV6-6	TRBJ1-1	TRBD1	-	TGTGCCAGCAATATAGGGGGCTCACTGGGTACTGAAGCTTTCTTT	CASNIGGSLGTEAFF
TRBV27	TRBJ1-2	TRBD1	-	TGTGCCAGCAGTTTAGGACAGGGCACAAACTATGGCTACACCTTC	CASSLGQGTNYGYTF
TRBV11-3	TRBJ1-2	-	-	TGTGCCAGCAGCATGGGACTTCACTATGGCTACACCTTC	CASSMGLHYGYTF
TRBV6-5	TRBJ2-1	TRBD2	-	TGTGCCAGCAGTTACTCTGGCGGGAGCGAGGCTGAGCAGTTCTTC	CASSYSGGSEAEQFF